This passage covers 16 T cell receptor beta chains from one sample sequenced in a study of tumor and adjacent non-tumor tissue in lung cancer. The template was RNA from unsorted bulk tissue. TCRbeta libraries were built with three rounds of nested PCR, modified from ARM-PCR. TCRdb re-called the multiplex PCR reads through MiXCR, storing one row per CDR3 protein. The table records tens of thousands of distinct CDR3 sequences, approximately 70% of them present only once. The sequencing input was lung tumor tissue. These TCRs come from a man in his sixties with non-small cell lung cancer.

The V gene is TRBV4-2, the J gene TRBJ2-1; D is undetermined. The CDR3 loop spans 15 amino acids. V dropped 4 bases and J dropped 1 base, with 11 bases sitting between them. Germline values: CDR1 LGHNA, CDR2 YNFKEQ. The CDR3 nucleotides read TGTGCCAGCAGCCGAGATGAAGGGTCCTACAATGAGCAGTTCTTC. The encoded protein is CASSRDEGSYNEQFF.

This clonotype was detected many times. This could be a read error, since a much larger clone is one nucleotide away. The chain employs TRBV7-8 and TRBJ2-2; the D gene could be TRBD1 or TRBD2 (5 bases each). CDR3 length equals 14 residues. The germline CDR1 and CDR2 sequences are SGHVS and FQNEAQ. The chain's CDR3 is CASSLGTDTGELSF. The CDR3 nucleotides are TGTGCCAGCAGCTTAGGGACGGACACCGGGGAGCTGTCTTTT.

As to this clonotype: Germline and junction disagree at one end, which may indicate a read error. The CDR3 DNA follows: TGCGCCAGCACCCAAGATCGGGGGGTCTATTACGAGCAGTACTTC. Its translation is CASTQDRGVYYEQYF. The V gene is TRBV4-1, the J gene TRBJ2-7; 7 nucleotides match TRBD2. Germline V lookup: CDR1 MGHRA, CDR2 YSYEKL. CDR3 length: 15 residues.

On this clonotype: At one end the junction does not follow the germline gene, possibly because of a read error. The chain employs TRBV6-2 or TRBV6-3 and TRBJ2-1, with D unresolved. Germline assignment: CDR1 MNHEY and CDR2 SVGEGT. This CDR3 is built from 14 residues. CDR3 DNA sequence: TGTGCCATCATTGGGTCGGGCAGCTACAATGAACAGTTCTTC. Translated: CAIIGSGSYNEQFF.

The rearrangement uses TRBV29-1 and TRBJ1-2; D gene unclear. From germline, CDR1 is SQVTM and CDR2 ANQGSEA. The V gene lost 8 bases and the J gene lost 7 bases, with 20 bases spanning the gap. The length of the CDR3 is 13 residues. The CDR3 region has the DNA TGCAGCTCTATACATGCTGACATGTTTGGCTACACCTTC. Protein product: CSSIHADMFGYTF.

This clonotype was picked up many times. V and J are TRBV30 and TRBJ1-2; the D gene is possibly TRBD1 (5 bases). CDR1 is GTSNPN and CDR2 is SVGIG in the germline V gene (reference sequence). The CDR3 runs 12 residues. Between the trimmed V and J ends, which lost 5 bases and 7 bases, there was a span of 14 bases. CDR3 in amino acids: CAWLRGPGGYTF. DNA for the CDR3: TGTGCCTGGCTACGGGGCCCGGGTGGCTACACCTTC.

This clonotype has at least ten counts. This chain links TRBV30 with TRBJ2-1; the D is unclear. The CDR3 consists of 13 residues. Germline V gene sequence: CDR1 GTSNPN, CDR2 SVGIG (reference sequence). The V end was cut by 5 bases, the J end by 1 base, with 9 bases between. The CDR3 region is CAWDRVSYNEQFF. The CDR3 bases are TGTGCCTGGGACCGGGTTTCCTACAATGAGCAGTTCTTC.

In the case of this clonotype: The germline gene is not matched at one end of the junction; a read error may be the cause. This chain joins TRBV4-2 and TRBJ2-2; D is possibly TRBD1 (6 bases). Per the germline V gene, CDR1 is LGHNA and CDR2 is YNFKEQ. The CDR3 consists of 17 residues. CDR3 residues: CVSSQGLVGANTGELFF. CDR3 DNA: TGTGTCAGCAGCCAAGGTCTAGTGGGGGCGAACACCGGGGAGCTGTTCTTT.

This clonotype was found many times. The chain has TRBV4-1 and TRBJ2-7, with D perhaps matching TRBD1 or TRBD2 (5 bases each). The CDR3 runs to 17 residues. Between the trimmed V and J ends, which lost 0 bases and 6 bases, there was a span of 21 bases. CDR1 and CDR2 (germline): MGHRA, YSYEKL. This CDR3 is CASSQEIQSGGFTEQYF. The CDR3 nucleotides read TGCGCCAGCAGCCAAGAAATACAGAGTGGGGGTTTTACCGAGCAGTACTTC.

This chain links TRBV16 with TRBJ1-5; D may be TRBD1 (5 bases). V was clipped by 8 bases and J by 3 bases, with 20 bases between them. Germline CDR1 and CDR2: KGHSY and FQNENV. The CDR3 length is 16 residues. The DNA of the CDR3 is TGTGCCAGCTGCAAATCCTCGACAGATATCAATCAGCCCCAGCATTTT. It is translated as CASCKSSTDINQPQHF.

On this clonotype: The junction and the germline gene differ at one end; a read error may be behind it. The chain has TRBV11-1 and TRBJ2-5; D is ambiguous. The germline gives CDR1 SGHAT, CDR2 FQDESV (reference sequence). CDR3 size: 13 residues. The CDR3 DNA follows: TGTGCCATCAGCTTAGGGTATGCGGAGATTCAGTACTTC. Protein sequence: CAISLGYAEIQYF.

The chain carries TRBV4-3 and TRBJ2-3; D gene uncertain. Germline lookup yields CDR1 LGHNA and CDR2 YSLEER. Trimming left V 0 bases short and J 2 bases short, with 15 bases between. The CDR3 has 17 residues. The CDR3 loop is CASSQDTSVSNTDTQYF. The CDR3 DNA reads TGCGCCAGCAGCCAAGATACCTCTGTCTCTAACACAGATACGCAGTATTTT.

To note about this clonotype: The junction shows a germline mismatch at one end, possibly a read error. The V gene is TRBV4-3, the J gene TRBJ2-7, with 13 bases that match TRBD2. The CDR3 runs to 17 residues. Germline V gives CDR1 LGHNA, CDR2 YSLEER. CDR3 loop: CASGHDLGLAGAGEQYF. The CDR3 nucleotides read TGCGCCAGCGGCCATGACCTCGGACTAGCGGGAGCGGGAGAGCAGTACTTC.

The sample holds a few counts of this clonotype. A read error may produce the germline difference seen at one junction end. The chain couples TRBV6-6 to TRBJ1-2, with a tentative D call TRBD1 (5 bases). The CDR3 loop spans 12 amino acids. The germline V gene encodes CDR1 MNHNY and CDR2 SVGAGI (reference sequence). CDR3 amino acids: CANSYFGDGYTF. CDR3 DNA: TGTGCCAACAGTTACTTCGGGGACGGCTACACCTTC.

Points on this clonotype: Relative to the germline gene, one junction end is altered; a read error may explain this. This chain links TRBV12-3 or TRBV12-4 with TRBJ2-6; D may be TRBD1 or TRBD2 (5 bases each). CDR3 length: 14 residues. The CDR3 DNA reads as TGTGCCAGCAGGCAAAAACCCGGGGCCAACGCCCTGAGTTTC. This sequence encodes CASRQKPGANALSF.

As regards this clonotype: An end of the junction does not agree with germline; a read error may underlie this. The chain recombines TRBV5-4 with TRBJ2-3, with 7 nucleotides matching TRBD2. CDR1 and CDR2 from the germline V gene are SGHNT and YYREEE (reference sequence). The CDR3 runs to 17 residues. The CDR3 DNA is TGTGCCAGCAGCTTTAAACCCGGGGCCACTAGCGCAGATACGAAGTATTTT. The encoded protein is CASSFKPGATSADTKYF.